This entry features one T cell receptor beta chain sequence. As yet, its antigen is unknown. The CDR3 contains 15 residues. Trimming removed 4 bases from V and 1 base from J, with 14 bases in between. CDR1 is SGHRS and CDR2 is YFSETQ in the germline V gene. Sequencing targeted expressed TCRB transcripts, as all isolated RNA had been reverse transcribed. The repertoire was sequenced with immunoSEQ multiplex PCR; TCRdb's copy has only in-frame clones and lacks some. The data show 600,000 to 700,000 clones, roughly 12% seen once. This entry belongs to a study of beta chain features in type 1 diabetes. General observations from the study: TCRB CDR3s from Type 1 diabetes patients were moderately but significantly shorter in all four CD4+ subsets.

CD45RO/CCR7/CD25/CD127/CD95/CD27 separated CD4+ naive, central memory, regulatory and stem cell-like memory cells by sorting. The V gene is TRBV5-1, the J gene TRBJ2-5; D unclear. The sequence was collected from a man younger than 40 with type 1 diabetes. Specimen: naive CD4+ T cells from blood. Here the CDR3 reads CASSPAAGSQETQYF. The CDR3 coding sequence is TGCGCCAGCAGCCCGGCGGCTGGCAGCCAAGAGACCCAGTACTTC.